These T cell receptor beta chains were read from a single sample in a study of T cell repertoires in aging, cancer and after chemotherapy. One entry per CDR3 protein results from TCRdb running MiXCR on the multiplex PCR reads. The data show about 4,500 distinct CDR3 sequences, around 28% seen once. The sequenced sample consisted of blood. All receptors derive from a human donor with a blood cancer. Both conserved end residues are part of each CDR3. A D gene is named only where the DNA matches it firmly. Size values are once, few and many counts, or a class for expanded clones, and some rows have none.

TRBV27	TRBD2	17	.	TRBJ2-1	TGTGCCAGCAGTTTAATGGGTAGCGGGATTCGTGGCAATGAGCAGTTCTTC	CASSLMGSGIRGNEQFF
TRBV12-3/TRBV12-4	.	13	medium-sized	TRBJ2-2	TGTGCCAGCAGGGGTCCTAACACCGGGGAGCTGTTTTTT	CASRGPNTGELFF
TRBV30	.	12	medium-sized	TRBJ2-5	TGTGCCTGGAGTGTGAGGGTCGAGACCCAGTACTTC	CAWSVRVETQYF
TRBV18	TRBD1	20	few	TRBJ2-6	TGTGCCAGCTCACCACCGCTTGTTCAGACAGGGTTCTCTGGGGCCAACGTCCTGACTTTC	CASSPPLVQTGFSGANVLTF
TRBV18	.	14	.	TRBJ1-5	TGTGCCAGCTCACACGGGGGCGGCAATCAGCCCCAGCATTTT	CASSHGGGNQPQHF
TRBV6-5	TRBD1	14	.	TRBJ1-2	TGTGCCAGCAGCCAAAGACAGGGGTATGGTGGCTACACCTTC	CASSQRQGYGGYTF
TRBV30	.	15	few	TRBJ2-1	TGTGCCTGGAGTTCCATTGACGGATCCTACAATGAGCAGTTCTTC	CAWSSIDGSYNEQFF
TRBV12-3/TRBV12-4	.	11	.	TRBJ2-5	TGTGCCAGCAGTTTTGGGGAGACCCAGTACTTC	CASSFGETQYF
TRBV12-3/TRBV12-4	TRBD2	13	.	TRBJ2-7	TGTGCCAGCAGTTTTAGCGGGCCCCCCGAGCAGTACTTC	CASSFSGPPEQYF
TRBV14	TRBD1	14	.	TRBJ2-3	TGTGCCAGCAGCCAAGGGGACAGGGGGCGGACGCAGTATTTT	CASSQGDRGRTQYF
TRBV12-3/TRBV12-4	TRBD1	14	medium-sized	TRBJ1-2	TGTGCCAGCAAACTACAGGGGGTCCACTATGGCTACACCTTC	CASKLQGVHYGYTF
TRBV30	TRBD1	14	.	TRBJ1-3	TGTGCCTGGAGTGTAACAGGGGGTGGAAACACCTTATATTTT	CAWSVTGGGNTLYF
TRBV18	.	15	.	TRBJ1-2	TGTGCCAGCTCACCACCGTCGCAGAGGGGCTATGGCTACACCTTC	CASSPPSQRGYGYTF
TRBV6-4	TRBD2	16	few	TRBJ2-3	TGTGCCAGCAGTGACGCCGGGACTAGCGAGGCAGATACGCAGTATTTT	CASSDAGTSEADTQYF
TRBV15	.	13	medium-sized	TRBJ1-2	TGTGCCACCAGCAGAGGTAACGCATATGGCTACACCTTC	CATSRGNAYGYTF
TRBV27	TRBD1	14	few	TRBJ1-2	TGTGCCAGCAGTTCGGGACAGGGGTTCTATGGCTACACCTTC	CASSSGQGFYGYTF
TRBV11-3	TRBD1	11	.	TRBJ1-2	TGTGCCAGCAGCTCGGGACAGGGGGACACCTTC	CASSSGQGDTF
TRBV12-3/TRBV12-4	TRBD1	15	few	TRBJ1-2	TGTGCCAGCAGCCAACAGGGGCGGGCCCTATATGGCTACACCTTC	CASSQQGRALYGYTF
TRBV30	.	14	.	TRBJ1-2	TGTGCCTGGAGTCTGGTCAGGGGAGGAGGGGGCTACACCTTC	CAWSLVRGGGGYTF
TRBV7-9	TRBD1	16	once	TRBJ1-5	TGTGCCAGCAGCTTATGGACAGGGACGGGCAATCAGCCCCAGCATTTT	CASSLWTGTGNQPQHF
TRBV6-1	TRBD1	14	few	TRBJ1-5	TGTGCCAGCACTACGACAGGGGGCTATCAGCCCCAGCATTTT	CASTTTGGYQPQHF
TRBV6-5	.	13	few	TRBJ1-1	TGTGCCAGCAGCCACCAGGGTACCGCTGAAGCTTTCTTT	CASSHQGTAEAFF
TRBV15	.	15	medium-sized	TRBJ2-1	TGTGCCACCAGCAGGCCAAACGGGGGTTACAATGAGCAGTTCTTC	CATSRPNGGYNEQFF
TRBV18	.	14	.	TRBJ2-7	TGTGCCAGCTCACCATCGGCAGGCCGGGGGGAGCAGTACTTC	CASSPSAGRGEQYF
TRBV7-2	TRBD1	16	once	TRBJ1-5	TGTGCCAGCAGCTTAGTGGGACAGGGGGCTGTTCAGCCCCAGCATTTT	CASSLVGQGAVQPQHF
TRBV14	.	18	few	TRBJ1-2	TGTGCCAGCAGCCAAGACTTCTGGACCGGGGGGCTGTTTAGCGGCTACACCTTC	CASSQDFWTGGLFSGYTF
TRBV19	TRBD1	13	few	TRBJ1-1	TGTGCCACTAGGGACAGGGGGCACACTGAAGCTTTCTTT	CATRDRGHTEAFF
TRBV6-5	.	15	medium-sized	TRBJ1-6	TGTGCCAGCAGTTACTCGGCAGTTCGGCCCTCACCCCTCCACTTT	CASSYSAVRPSPLHF
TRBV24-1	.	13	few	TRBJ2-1	TGTGCCACCACCAGGGGGGAATACAATGAGCAGTTCTTC	CATTRGEYNEQFF
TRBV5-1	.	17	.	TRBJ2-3	TGCGCCAGCAGCTTGGGGGGGGCGGCTCCTAGCACAGATACGCAGTATTTT	CASSLGGAAPSTDTQYF
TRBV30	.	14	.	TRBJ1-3	TGTGCCTGGAAACTGTCCGGGCCCGTGGACATTATATATTTT	CAWKLSGPVDIIYF
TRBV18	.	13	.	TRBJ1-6	TGTGCCAGCTCACCACCGGAGAGGAAGGCCCTCCACTTT	CASSPPERKALHF
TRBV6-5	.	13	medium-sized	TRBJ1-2	TGTGCCAGCAGCCCTGATCTCTACTATGGCTACACCTTC	CASSPDLYYGYTF
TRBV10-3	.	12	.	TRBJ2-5	TGTGCCATTAGTGACCCCAGGGGGACCCAGTACTTC	CAISDPRGTQYF
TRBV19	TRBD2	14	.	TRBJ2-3	TGTGCCAGTAGTATCGGGACTAGCGGAGATACGCAGTATTTT	CASSIGTSGDTQYF
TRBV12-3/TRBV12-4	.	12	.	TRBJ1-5	TGTGCCAGCAGTTCTTCCCCCGAGCCCCAGCATTTT	CASSSSPEPQHF
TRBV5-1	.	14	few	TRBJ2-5	TGCGCCAGCAGCTGGGGGGGGCCCTCAGAGACCCAGTACTTC	CASSWGGPSETQYF
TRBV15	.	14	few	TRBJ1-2	TGTGCCACCAGCAGAGATGGTGCGGGATATGGCTACACCTTC	CATSRDGAGYGYTF
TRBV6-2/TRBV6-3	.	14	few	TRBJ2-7	TGTGCCAGCAGCAAGGACGGCCCCTCCTACGAGCAGTACTTC	CASSKDGPSYEQYF
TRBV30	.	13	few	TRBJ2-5	TGTGCCTGGGCCCGGAGGTTCTGGGAGACCCAGTACTTC	CAWARRFWETQYF
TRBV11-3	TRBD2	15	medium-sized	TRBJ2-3	TGTGCCAGCAGCTTAGGCGGGGGGGTGGGAGATACGCAGTATTTT	CASSLGGGVGDTQYF
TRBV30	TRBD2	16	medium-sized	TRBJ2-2	TGTGCCTGGAGTGGTGCTAGCGGGAGGAACACCGGGGAGCTGTTTTTT	CAWSGASGRNTGELFF
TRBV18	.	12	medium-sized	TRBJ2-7	TGTGCCAGCTCACCAAACGCCTACGAGCAGTACTTC	CASSPNAYEQYF
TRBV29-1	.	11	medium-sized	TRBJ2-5	TGCAGCGTTGAAGTTGTGCGACTTCCCTACTTC	CSVEVVRLPYF